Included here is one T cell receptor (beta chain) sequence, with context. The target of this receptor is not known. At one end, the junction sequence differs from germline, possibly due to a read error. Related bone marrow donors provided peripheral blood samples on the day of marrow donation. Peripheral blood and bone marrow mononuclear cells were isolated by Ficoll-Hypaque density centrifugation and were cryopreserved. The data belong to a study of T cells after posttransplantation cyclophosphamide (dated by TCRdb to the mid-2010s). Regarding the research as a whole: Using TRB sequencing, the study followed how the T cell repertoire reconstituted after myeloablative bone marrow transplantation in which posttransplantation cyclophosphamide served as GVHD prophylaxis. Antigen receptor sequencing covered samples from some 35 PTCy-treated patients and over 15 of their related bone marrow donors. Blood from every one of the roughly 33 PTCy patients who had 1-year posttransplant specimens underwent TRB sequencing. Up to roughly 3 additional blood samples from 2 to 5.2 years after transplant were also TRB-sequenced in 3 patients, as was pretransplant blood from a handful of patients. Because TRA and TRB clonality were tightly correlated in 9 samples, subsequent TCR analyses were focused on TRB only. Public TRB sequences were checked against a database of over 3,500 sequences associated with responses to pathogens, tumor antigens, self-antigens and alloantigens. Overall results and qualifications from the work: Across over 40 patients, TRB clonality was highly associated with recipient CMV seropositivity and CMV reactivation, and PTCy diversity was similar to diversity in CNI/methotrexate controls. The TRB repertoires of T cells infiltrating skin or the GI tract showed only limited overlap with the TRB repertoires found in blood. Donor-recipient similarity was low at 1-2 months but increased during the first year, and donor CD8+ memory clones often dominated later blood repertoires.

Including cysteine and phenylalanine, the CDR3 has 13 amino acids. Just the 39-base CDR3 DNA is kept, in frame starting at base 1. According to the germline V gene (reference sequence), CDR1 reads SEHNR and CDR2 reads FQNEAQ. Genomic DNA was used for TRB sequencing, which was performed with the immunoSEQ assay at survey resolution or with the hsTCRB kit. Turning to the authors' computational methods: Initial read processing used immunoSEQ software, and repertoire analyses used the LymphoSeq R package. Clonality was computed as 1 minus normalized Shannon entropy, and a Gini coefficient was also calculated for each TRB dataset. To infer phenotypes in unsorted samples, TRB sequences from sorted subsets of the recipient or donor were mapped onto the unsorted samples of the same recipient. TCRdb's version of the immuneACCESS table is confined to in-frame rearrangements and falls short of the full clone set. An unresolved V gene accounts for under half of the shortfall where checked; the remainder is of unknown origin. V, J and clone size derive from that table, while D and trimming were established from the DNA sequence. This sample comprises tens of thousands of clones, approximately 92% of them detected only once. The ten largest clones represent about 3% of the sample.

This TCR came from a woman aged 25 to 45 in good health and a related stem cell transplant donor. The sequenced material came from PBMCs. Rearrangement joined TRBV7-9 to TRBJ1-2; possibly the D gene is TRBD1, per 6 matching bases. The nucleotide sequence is TGTGCCAGCAGCCCGGGAGGGGAGACAGGTCACGCTTTC. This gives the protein CASSPGGETGHAF.